This T cell receptor (beta chain) was identified during a study of metastatic and nonmetastatic thyroid tumors. About the research overall: The authors compared repertoires across blood and tumor or nodule tissue from malignant and benign thyroid patients. Findings and limits, study-wide: Significantly greater TCR beta diversity was reportedly found in malignant thyroid tumors than in benign nodules (in blood and tumor).

Concerning this clone itself: Its antigen is currently unknown. Being one base from a much bigger clone, this may be a read error. Other DNA sequences in this sample translate to the same CDR3.

Using MiXCR, TCRdb reanalyzed the PCR reads. The sample contains 80,000 to 85,000 clones, 12% of which appear only once. Each patient went into thyroid surgery without having received any treatment. In germline, CDR1 is SGHRS, CDR2 YFSETQ. V lost 4 bases to trimming and J lost 4 bases; unmatched junction nucleotides: 11. The CDR3 totals 16 residues. The chain has TRBV5-1 and TRBJ2-5, with 9 positions matching TRBD1. The sequenced sample was tumor tissue. The clonotype originates from a female donor with papillary thyroid cancer or a benign thyroid nodule (not recorded which). Some clones in this sample may be carry-over from other donors' samples. This CDR3 is CASSPWDRVLSETQYF. The CDR3 region has the DNA TGCGCCAGCAGCCCCTGGGACAGGGTGCTGTCAGAGACCCAGTACTTC. Combining the CDR3 with reference TRBV5-1 and TRBJ2-5 gives the whole variable domain KAGVTQTPRYLIKTRGQQVTLSCSPISGHRSVSWYQQTPGQGLQFLFEYFSETQRNKGNFPGRFSGRQFSNSRSEMNVSTLELGDSALYLCASSPWDRVLSETQYFGPGTRLLVL.